These 13 T cell receptor beta chains came from one sample sequenced in a study of cytomegalovirus exposure and HLA in healthy donors. The PCR employed 60 Vbeta primers together with 13 Jbeta primers. Only in-frame clones appear in the TCRdb table, and some are missing; sequencing was by immunoSEQ multiplex PCR. Of roughly 100,000 clones listed, around 9.1% are singletons. Sequenced input: PBMCs. Receptors were obtained from a man aged 40-50 years in good health and CMV-seropositive.

The chain combines TRBV18 with TRBJ1-2; 10 bases align to TRBD1. Germline CDR1 reads KGHSH; CDR2 reads LQKENI. The CDR3 is made up of 16 amino acids. J was trimmed by 0 bases and V by 6 bases; bases with no gene match: 7. CDR3 residues: CASSMGQGTANYGYTF. In nucleotides, the CDR3 is TGTGCCAGCTCTATGGGACAGGGGACCGCTAACTATGGCTACACCTTC.

The J gene is TRBJ1-2, the V gene TRBV11-3; TRBD1 might be the D (6 bases). Looked up from germline, CDR1 is SGHNT and CDR2 is YENEEA. The CDR3 covers 17 residues. V dropped 4 bases and J dropped 4 bases, with 22 bases sitting between them. CDR3 DNA: TGTGCCAGCAGCTCTTACCTCCGGGACACCGATCCCTATGGCTACACCTTC. Its translation is CASSSYLRDTDPYGYTF. The whole variable domain, remainder taken from reference TRBV11-3 and TRBJ1-2, is EAGVVQSPRYKIIEKKQPVAFWCNPISGHNTLYWYLQNLGQGPELLIRYENEEAVDDSQLPKDRFSAERLKGVDSTLKIQPAELGDSAVYLCASSSYLRDTDPYGYTFGSGTRLTVV.

V is TRBV7-9 and J is TRBJ2-1; possible D gene TRBD2, 6 bases. Germline V gene data show CDR1 as SEHNR and CDR2 as FQNEAQ (reference sequence). The CDR3 is 14 residues long. Trimming removed 1 base at V and 7 bases at J, with 11 bases between. The CDR3 bases are TGTGCCAGCAGCTTAGAGGGCGGGGTGAATGAGCAGTTCTTC. The encoded protein is CASSLEGGVNEQFF.

V gene TRBV28 combines with J gene TRBJ2-7; weak D call: TRBD1 (8 bases). V gave up 6 bases and J gave up 6 bases, with 18 bases separating them. Germline assignment: CDR1 MDHEN and CDR2 SYDVKM. The CDR3 covers 14 residues. The CDR3 DNA sequence: TGTGCCAGCAGCTCAGGACAGGGAGGGGTCGAGCAGTACTTC. Translating it yields CASSSGQGGVEQYF.

CDR3 loop: CASSLGLARSTDTQYF. DNA of the CDR3: TGCGCCAGCAGCTTGGGGCTAGCGAGGAGCACAGATACGCAGTATTTT. The rearrangement joins TRBV5-1 to TRBJ2-3, with D possibly TRBD2 on 6 matching bases. Germline lookup yields CDR1 SGHRS and CDR2 YFSETQ. V was trimmed by 0 bases and J by 0 bases, leaving 11 bases between them. CDR3 length equals 16 residues.

V usage is TRBV7-9 and J usage is TRBJ2-5; TRBD2 agrees at 9 bases. The CDR3 sequence is 15 residues long. The V and J ends lost 5 bases and 5 bases, in that order; junction bases with no gene match: 9. CDR1 and CDR2 (germline): SEHNR, FQNEAQ (reference sequence). CDR3 sequence reads: CASSPRAGGRETQYF. As DNA, the CDR3 is TGTGCCAGCAGCCCACGGGCGGGAGGGCGGGAGACCCAGTACTTC.

The chain joins TRBV7-2 to TRBJ1-1; 9 positions agree with TRBD1. V lost 5 bases and J lost 5; bases outside the gene matches: 6. Germline V CDR1 and CDR2: SGHTA, FQGNSA. The CDR3 extends over 14 amino acids. The CDR3 protein is CASSITGGRTEAFF. In nucleotides, the CDR3 is TGTGCCAGCAGCATAACAGGGGGCAGGACTGAAGCTTTCTTT.

Only a few counts were recorded for this clone. The rearrangement links TRBV27 to TRBJ2-2, with 8 bases fitting TRBD1. Germline V gives CDR1 MNHEY, CDR2 SMNVEV (reference sequence). CDR3 length equals 16 residues. J lost 1 base, V lost 1 base, and 2 bases had no gene match. The chain's CDR3 is CASSLWDRWNTGELFF. The CDR3 DNA reads TGTGCCAGCAGTTTATGGGACAGGTGGAACACCGGGGAGCTGTTTTTT.

The sample holds a few counts of this clone. This sequence joins TRBV5-1 and TRBJ2-7, with TRBD1 identical over 8 bases. Per the germline V gene, CDR1 is SGHRS and CDR2 is YFSETQ. The CDR3 is made up of 15 amino acids. Losses at the gene ends were 4 bases for V and 2 bases for J; bases not matched to a gene: 8. The CDR3 region has the DNA TGCGCCAGCAGCCTGCACTTGACAGGGGCCTACGAGCAGTACTTC. This gives the protein CASSLHLTGAYEQYF. Together with reference TRBV5-1 and TRBJ2-7, the CDR3 gives the full variable domain: KAGVTQTPRYLIKTRGQQVTLSCSPISGHRSVSWYQQTPGQGLQFLFEYFSETQRNKGNFPGRFSGRQFSNSRSEMNVSTLELGDSALYLCASSLHLTGAYEQYFGPGTRLTVT.

CDR3 nucleotide sequence: TGTGCCAGCAGCTTGCGAGAATTTTCCTACGAGCAGTACTTC. Translation: CASSLREFSYEQYF. The chain couples TRBV7-9 to TRBJ2-7, with D unresolved. Trimming stripped 3 bases from V and 1 base from J, with 10 bases between. CDR1 and CDR2 from the germline V gene are SEHNR and FQNEAQ (reference sequence). CDR3 length equals 14 residues.

This clone was seen a handful of times. The same CDR3 can be traced to other DNA sequences in this sample. J is TRBJ1-1 and V is TRBV6-4; D call uncertain. V gave up 3 bases and J gave up 1 base, with 15 bases separating them. CDR1 and CDR2 from the germline V gene are MRHNA and SNTAGT. The CDR3 sequence is 16 residues long. The CDR3 DNA reads TGTGCCAGCAGTGATCGGGTAAGAGTTGAGAACACTGAAGCTTTCTTT. This encodes CASSDRVRVENTEAFF.

The gene calls are TRBV4-2 and TRBJ2-7; no clear D. Germline CDR1 and CDR2: LGHNA and YNFKEQ. V dropped 2 bases and J dropped 6 bases, with 17 bases sitting between them. The length of the CDR3 is 15 residues. The CDR3 nucleotides read TGTGCCAGCAGCCAAATTACAGTAGGTTCAGCCGAGCAGTACTTC. Translating gives CASSQITVGSAEQYF.

The rearrangement links TRBV11-1 to TRBJ2-2, with D unresolved. Trimming removed 3 bases from V and 8 bases from J, with 4 bases in between. This CDR3 has 11 amino acids. Germline CDR1 SGHAT, CDR2 FQDESV (reference sequence). CDR3 sequence reads: CASSFIGELFF. CDR3 DNA sequence: TGTGCCAGCAGCTTTATTGGGGAGCTGTTTTTT. The full variable domain, its missing parts supplied by reference TRBV11-1 and TRBJ2-2, is EAEVAQSPRYKITEKSQAVAFWCDPISGHATLYWYRQILGQGPELLVQFQDESVVDDSQLPKDRFSAERLKGVDSTLKIQPAELGDSAMYLCASSFIGELFFGEGSRLTVL.